This T cell receptor (beta chain) comes out of a study of blood T cells in healthy people across ages. The sample holds a few counts of this clonotype. CDR1 is DFQATT and CDR2 is SNEGSKA in the germline V gene (reference sequence). The CDR3 runs 15 residues. Trimming pared 4 bases from V and 4 bases from J, leaving 18 bases between. A second about 6 to 12 cycle PCR used barcoded and J-beta primers. From the 5' RACE reads, TCRdb called clonotypes with MiXCR, one entry per CDR3 protein. Among about 800,000 distinct CDR3 sequences listed, around a quarter were seen once. The same specimen was also included in a second study, on T cells of mothers and their children. That paper notes: Whether related or unrelated, pairs show similar shaping of TCR recombination output by thymic selection.

This receptor was identified in a boy younger than 18 in good health. V and J are TRBV20-1 and TRBJ2-3; D is perhaps TRBD2 (6 bases). The specimen was blood. CDR3 protein: CSATSRGANPDTQYF. As DNA, the CDR3 is TGCAGTGCTACATCTCGCGGGGCCAACCCAGATACGCAGTATTTT.